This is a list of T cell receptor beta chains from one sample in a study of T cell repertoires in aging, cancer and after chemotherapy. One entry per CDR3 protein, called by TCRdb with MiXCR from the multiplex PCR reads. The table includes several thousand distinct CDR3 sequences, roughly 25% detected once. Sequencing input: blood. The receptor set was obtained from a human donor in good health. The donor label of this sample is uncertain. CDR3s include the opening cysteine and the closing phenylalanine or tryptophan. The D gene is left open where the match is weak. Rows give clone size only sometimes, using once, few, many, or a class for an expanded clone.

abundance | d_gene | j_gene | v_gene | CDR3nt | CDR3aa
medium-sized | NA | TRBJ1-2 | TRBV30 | TGTGCCTGGAGTGAGCAGGCTACCTATGGCTACACCTTC | CAWSEQATYGYTF
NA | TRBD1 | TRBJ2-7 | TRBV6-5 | TGTGCCAGCAGTGCCTACACAGGGGTCTACGAGCAGTACTTC | CASSAYTGVYEQYF
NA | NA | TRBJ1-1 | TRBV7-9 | TGTGCCAGCAGCGGCCATACAGGGATGAACACTGAAGCTTTCTTT | CASSGHTGMNTEAFF
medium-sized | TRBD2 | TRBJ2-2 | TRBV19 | TGTGCCAGTAGACGGTTGCGGGAGTCCGGGGAGCTGTTTTTT | CASRRLRESGELFF
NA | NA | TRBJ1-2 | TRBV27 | TGTGCCAGCAGATTCCGCAGTACAGGGACCCATGGCTACACCTTC | CASRFRSTGTHGYTF
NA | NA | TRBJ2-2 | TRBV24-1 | TGTGCCACCAGTGGGGCCTACACCGGGGAGCTGTTTTTT | CATSGAYTGELFF
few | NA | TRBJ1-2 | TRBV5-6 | TGTGCCAGCAGCTTCTTAACACAAAAACGGGGATATGGCTACACCTTC | CASSFLTQKRGYGYTF
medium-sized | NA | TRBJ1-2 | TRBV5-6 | TGTGCCAGCAGCCCAGGGCACCGGCGGTCATATGGCTACACCTTC | CASSPGHRRSYGYTF
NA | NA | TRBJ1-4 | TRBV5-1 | TGCGCCAGCAGCCAGCGCGGGGGCGCCGCTAATGAAAAACTGTTTTTT | CASSQRGGAANEKLFF
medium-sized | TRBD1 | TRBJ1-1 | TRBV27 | TGTGCCAGCAGTCCCACCTCCTACAGGGGGTCCCCCTCTTTCTTT | CASSPTSYRGSPSFF
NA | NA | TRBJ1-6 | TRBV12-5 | TGTGCTAGTGGTTTGCGGGACTCCTATAATTCACCCCTCCACTTT | CASGLRDSYNSPLHF
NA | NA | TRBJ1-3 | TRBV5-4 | TGTGCCAGCAGAGAGGGGGCTGGAAACACCATATATTTT | CASREGAGNTIYF
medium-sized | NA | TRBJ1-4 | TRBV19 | TGTGCCAGTAGTATCCAGGGACTAAATGAAAAACTGTTTTTT | CASSIQGLNEKLFF
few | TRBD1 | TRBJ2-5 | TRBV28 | TGTCCTTTGACAGGGGCTGACTTC | CPLTGADF
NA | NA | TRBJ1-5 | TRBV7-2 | TGTGCCAGCAGCTCCTCGGCGTACAGGAATCAGCCCCAGCATTTT | CASSSSAYRNQPQHF
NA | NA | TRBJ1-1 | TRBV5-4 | TGTGCCAGCAGCTTGAACACTGAAGCTTTCTTT | CASSLNTEAFF
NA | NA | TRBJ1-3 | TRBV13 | TGTGCCAGCAGCTTAGCCCCGACCTCTGGAAACACCATATATTTT | CASSLAPTSGNTIYF
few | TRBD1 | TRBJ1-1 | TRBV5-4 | TGTGCCAGCAGCAAGGGACAGGGGATTCGTGGGAACACTGAAGCTTTCTTT | CASSKGQGIRGNTEAFF
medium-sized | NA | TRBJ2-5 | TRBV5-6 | TGTGCCAGCAGCTTGGCTGGAGCTGAGACCCAGTACTTC | CASSLAGAETQYF
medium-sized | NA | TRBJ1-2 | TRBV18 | TGTGCCAGCTCACCTCAGGTGGCGCCAGCTAACTATGGCTACACCTTC | CASSPQVAPANYGYTF
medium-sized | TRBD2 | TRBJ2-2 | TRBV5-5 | TGTGCCAGCAGCTTGGAAGGGCCCCAACTAGCGGGTCGGCCCGGGGAGCTGTTTTTT | CASSLEGPQLAGRPGELFF
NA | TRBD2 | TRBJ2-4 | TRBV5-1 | TGCGCCAGCAGGATGGGGACTAGCGGGAGATTACCGTACTTC | CASRMGTSGRLPYF
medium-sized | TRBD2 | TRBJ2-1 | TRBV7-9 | TGTGCCAGCAGCTTTGTTAGCGGGAGGGCCAATGAGCAGTTCTTC | CASSFVSGRANEQFF
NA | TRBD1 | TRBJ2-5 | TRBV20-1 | TGCAGTGCTAAACAGGGGACATCAGCCCATAACCCTCAAGAGACCCAGTACTTC | CSAKQGTSAHNPQETQYF
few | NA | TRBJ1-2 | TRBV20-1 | TGCAGTGCTAGGGACTTGGTTGAGAACTATGGCTACACCTTC | CSARDLVENYGYTF
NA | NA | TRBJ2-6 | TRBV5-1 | TGCGCCAGCAGCTTGGTCTCTCGGGAATCTGGGGCCAACGTCCTGACTTTC | CASSLVSRESGANVLTF
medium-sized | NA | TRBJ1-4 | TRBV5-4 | TGTGCCAGCAGCAGAAGGGAAAATGGGGAAAAACTGTTTTTT | CASSRRENGEKLFF
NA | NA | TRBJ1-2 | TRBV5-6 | TGTGCCAGCAGCTTGGGACAGGTGATAGGCTACACCTTC | CASSLGQVIGYTF